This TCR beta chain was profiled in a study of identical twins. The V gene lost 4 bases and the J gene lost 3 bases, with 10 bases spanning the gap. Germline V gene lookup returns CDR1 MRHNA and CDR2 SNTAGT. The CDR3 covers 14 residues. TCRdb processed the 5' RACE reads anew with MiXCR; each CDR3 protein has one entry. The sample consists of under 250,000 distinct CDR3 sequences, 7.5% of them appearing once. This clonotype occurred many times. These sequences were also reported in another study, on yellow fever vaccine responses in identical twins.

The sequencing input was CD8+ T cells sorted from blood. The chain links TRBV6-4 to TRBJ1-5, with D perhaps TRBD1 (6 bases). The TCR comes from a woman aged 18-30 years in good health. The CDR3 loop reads CASSGNRDNQPQHF. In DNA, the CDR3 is TGTGCCAGCAGTGGAAACAGGGACAATCAGCCCCAGCATTTT.